The 14 T cell receptor beta chains listed next were all sequenced from one sample in a study of OX40 agonist ivuxolimab in advanced cancers. Profiling relied on immunoSEQ multiplex PCR, and the TCRdb table lists in-frame clones only, not all of them. The sample lists 100,000 or so clones, roughly 95% seen once, with around 2% in the top ten. Material: CD4+ or CD8+ T cells sorted from blood, obtained in a trial of the OX40 agonist ivuxolimab. These receptors came from an adult with an advanced solid tumor such as melanoma, head and neck, liver or kidney cancer.

The rearrangement joins TRBV7-9 to TRBJ2-3; TRBD2 matches at 13 bases. This CDR3 contains 15 residues. The germline V gene encodes CDR1 SEHNR and CDR2 FQNEAQ (reference sequence). Losses at the gene ends were 5 bases for V and 6 bases for J; bases not matched to a gene: 5. The CDR3 reads CASSTGLAGADTQYF. The CDR3 DNA reads as TGTGCCAGCAGCACCGGACTAGCGGGAGCTGATACGCAGTATTTT.

The chain joins TRBV27 to TRBJ2-1, with 8 bases aligning to TRBD2. With V trimmed by 5 bases and J by 5 bases, 8 bases remained unmatched. This CDR3 spans 15 amino acids. Per the germline V gene, CDR1 is MNHEY and CDR2 is SMNVEV (reference sequence). CDR3 nucleotides: TGTGCCAGCAGTCCAAATAGCGGGACCGACAATGAGCAGTTCTTC. As protein: CASSPNSGTDNEQFF.

The chain combines TRBV19 with TRBJ2-2, with 10 bases fitting TRBD2. This CDR3 has 15 residues. With V trimmed by 2 bases and J by 5 bases, 2 bases remained unmatched. Looked up from germline, CDR1 is LNHDA and CDR2 is SQIVND (reference sequence). CDR3 sequence: CASSITTSGTGELFF. CDR3 nucleotides: TGTGCCAGTAGTATAACGACTAGCGGGACCGGGGAGCTGTTTTTT.

This CDR3 is CASTPAGYDEQYF. The CDR3 coding sequence is TGTGCCAGCACCCCGGCAGGGTACGACGAGCAGTACTTC. This sequence joins TRBV5-6 and TRBJ2-7; a weak D match, TRBD1 (5 bases). The CDR3 length is 13 residues. Trimming pared 6 bases from V and 5 bases from J, leaving 15 bases between. Germline V lookup: CDR1 SGHDT, CDR2 YYEEEE.

The genes are TRBV29-1 and TRBJ2-1; maybe TRBD1 (5 bases). The ends were cut back, 7 bases at V and 0 bases at J, with 16 bases in the middle. CDR3 length equals 15 residues. Germline assignment: CDR1 SQVTM and CDR2 ANQGSEA. The CDR3 is CSGSFVDSSYNEQFF. The CDR3 DNA reads TGCAGCGGGTCCTTTGTCGACAGCTCCTACAATGAGCAGTTCTTC.

The rearrangement uses TRBV5-6 and TRBJ1-6; D perhaps matches TRBD1 (5 bases). The V gene's germline CDR1 is SGHDT and CDR2 YYEEEE. CDR3 size: 15 residues. Trimming took 0 bases from V and 7 from J, leaving 11 bases between them. In DNA form, the CDR3 reads TGTGCCAGCAGCTTGGTGCGGGACCTAAATTCACCCCTCCACTTT. Amino acid sequence: CASSLVRDLNSPLHF.

This clone has only one observation. The V gene is TRBV2, the J gene TRBJ1-3; D is uncertain. This CDR3 has 16 amino acids. V lost 2 bases and J lost 0, with 11 bases in between. CDR1 is SNHLY and CDR2 is FYNNEI in the germline V gene. CDR3 protein: CASSENPRSSGNTIYF. The DNA of the CDR3 is TGTGCCAGCAGTGAAAATCCCAGATCCTCTGGAAACACCATATATTTT.

The chain couples TRBV11-1 to TRBJ2-5; D possibly uses TRBD1 or TRBD2 (5 bases each). With 4 bases removed from V and 1 base from J, the gap between germline ends came to 10 bases. Germline V lookup: CDR1 SGHAT, CDR2 FQDESV (reference sequence). The CDR3 contains 14 residues. The CDR3 is CASSSGRGQETQYF. The CDR3 DNA reads as TGTGCCAGCAGCTCGGGACGTGGCCAAGAGACCCAGTACTTC. The full variable domain, in which reference TRBV11-1 and TRBJ2-5 provide the parts outside the CDR3, is EAEVAQSPRYKITEKSQAVAFWCDPISGHATLYWYRQILGQGPELLVQFQDESVVDDSQLPKDRFSAERLKGVDSTLKIQPAELGDSAMYLCASSSGRGQETQYFGPGTRLLVL.

The V gene is TRBV27, the J gene TRBJ1-5; a weak D match, TRBD1 (5 bases). The V end lost 6 bases, the J end lost 4 bases, and 16 bases lay between the germline ends. CDR3 length: 15 residues. Germline lookup yields CDR1 MNHEY and CDR2 SMNVEV (reference sequence). The CDR3 DNA reads TGTGCCAGCAGGGGTATGGGGGGAGGTAATCAGCCCCAGCATTTT. Protein sequence: CASRGMGGGNQPQHF.

The rearrangement uses TRBV11-2 and TRBJ2-1; 8 bases fit TRBD2. This CDR3 is 17 amino acids long. V was clipped by 2 bases and J by 4 bases; unmatched bases: 10. The V gene's germline CDR1 is SGHAT and CDR2 FQNNGV. The CDR3 DNA follows: TGTGCCAGCAGCTTACGCCTTAGCGGGACTTCATACAATGAGCAGTTCTTC. As protein: CASSLRLSGTSYNEQFF. Drawing the rest from reference TRBV11-2 and TRBJ2-1, the complete variable domain is EAGVAQSPRYKIIEKRQSVAFWCNPISGHATLYWYQQILGQGPKLLIQFQNNGVVDDSQLPKDRFSAERLKGVDSTLKIQPAKLEDSAVYLCASSLRLSGTSYNEQFFGPGTRLTVL.

The J gene is TRBJ1-2, the V gene TRBV4-1; a possible D gene is TRBD1 (5 bases). Trimming cost V 3 bases and J 6 bases, with 23 bases left between them. There are 17 residues in the CDR3. Germline lookup yields CDR1 MGHRA and CDR2 YSYEKL. The CDR3 loop reads CASSQTGTPVWVDGYTF. As DNA, the CDR3 is TGCGCCAGCAGCCAGACCGGGACGCCTGTTTGGGTCGATGGCTACACCTTC.

This chain joins TRBV28 and TRBJ2-7; 9 positions agree with TRBD1. Germline CDR1 is MDHEN and CDR2 is SYDVKM. There are 14 residues in the CDR3. Trimming cost V 5 bases and J 3 bases; bases outside gene matches: 5. The CDR3 nucleotides are TGTGCCAGCAGTCTGACAGGGGGACTCTACGAGCAGTACTTC. It encodes CASSLTGGLYEQYF.

V gene TRBV6-6 combines with J gene TRBJ1-1; D perhaps matches TRBD1 (5 bases). This CDR3 is 13 amino acids long. CDR1 and CDR2 from the germline V gene are MNHNY and SVGAGI (reference sequence). Trimming removed 0 bases from V and 7 bases from J, with 9 bases in between. The CDR3 reads CASSYSQTVEAFF. CDR3 sequence (DNA): TGTGCCAGCAGTTACTCTCAGACAGTTGAAGCTTTCTTT.

This sequence joins TRBV7-3 and TRBJ1-2; D unclear. This CDR3 comprises 13 residues. Germline-derived CDR1 and CDR2 are SGHTA and FQGTGA. V lost 5 bases and J 2 bases, leaving 9 bases between the germline ends. The CDR3 nucleotides read TGTGCCAGCAGCCTGGACGGGAACTATGGCTACACCTTC. Residues: CASSLDGNYGYTF.